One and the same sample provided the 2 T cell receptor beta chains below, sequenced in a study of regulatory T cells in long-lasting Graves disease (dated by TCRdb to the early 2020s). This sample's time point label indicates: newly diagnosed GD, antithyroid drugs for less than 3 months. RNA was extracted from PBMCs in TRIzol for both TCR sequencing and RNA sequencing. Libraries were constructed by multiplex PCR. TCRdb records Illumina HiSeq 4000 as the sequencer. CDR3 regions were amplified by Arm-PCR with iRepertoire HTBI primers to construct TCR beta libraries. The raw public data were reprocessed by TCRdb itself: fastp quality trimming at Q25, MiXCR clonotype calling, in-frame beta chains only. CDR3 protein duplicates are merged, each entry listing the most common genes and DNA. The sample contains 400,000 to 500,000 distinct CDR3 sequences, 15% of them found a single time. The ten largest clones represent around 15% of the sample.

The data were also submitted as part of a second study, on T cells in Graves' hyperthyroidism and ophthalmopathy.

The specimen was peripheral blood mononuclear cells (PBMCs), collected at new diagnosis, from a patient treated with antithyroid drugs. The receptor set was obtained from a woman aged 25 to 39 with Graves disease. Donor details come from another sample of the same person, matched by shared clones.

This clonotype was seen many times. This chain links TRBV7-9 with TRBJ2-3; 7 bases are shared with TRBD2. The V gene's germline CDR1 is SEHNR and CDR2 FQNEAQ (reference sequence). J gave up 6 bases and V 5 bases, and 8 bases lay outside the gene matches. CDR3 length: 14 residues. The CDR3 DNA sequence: TGTGCCAGCAGCCCGCGGGAGACGGTCGATACGCAGTATTTT. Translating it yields CASSPRETVDTQYF.

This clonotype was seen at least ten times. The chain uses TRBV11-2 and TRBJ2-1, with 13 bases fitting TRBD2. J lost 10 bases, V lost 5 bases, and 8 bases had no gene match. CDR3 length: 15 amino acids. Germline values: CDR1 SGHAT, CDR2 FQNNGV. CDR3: CASSRTSGSSGEQFF. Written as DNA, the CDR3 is TGTGCCAGCAGCCGGACTAGCGGGAGTTCAGGGGAGCAGTTCTTC.